These 10 T cell receptor beta chains originate from one sample sequenced in a study of blood T cell repertoires in COVID-19. Using immunoSEQ multiplex PCR, the repertoire was profiled, and TCRdb retains in-frame clones only, with some absent. This table holds some 150,000 clones, about 90% found once. The specimen was peripheral blood. Every receptor here comes from a man in his sixties with acute or convalescent COVID-19.

This chain uses TRBV5-1 with TRBJ2-3; 10 positions agree with TRBD2. Trimming removed 7 bases from V and 3 bases from J; junction bases left unmatched: 11. This CDR3 spans 16 amino acids. CDR1 is SGHRS and CDR2 is YFSETQ in the germline V gene. The CDR3 loop reads CASALAIAGGTDTQYF. The CDR3 DNA reads as TGCGCCAGCGCTCTCGCGATAGCGGGGGGTACAGATACGCAGTATTTT.

The rearrangement links TRBV5-4 to TRBJ1-2; tentative D call: TRBD1 (5 bases). Trimming shortened V by 5 bases and J by 4 bases, and 15 bases separated the two germline ends. The CDR3 contains 14 residues. The germline V gene encodes CDR1 SGHNT and CDR2 YYREEE (reference sequence). CDR3 sequence reads: CASRGAGAGYGYTF. The CDR3 bases are TGTGCCAGCAGAGGGGCGGGAGCCGGCTATGGCTACACCTTC.

This chain uses TRBV5-6 with TRBJ1-2, with TRBD1 as a possible D gene (5 bases). The germline V gene encodes CDR1 SGHDT and CDR2 YYEEEE. The V and J ends lost 0 bases and 4 bases respectively, with 10 bases between them. The CDR3 totals 14 residues. The CDR3 spells CASSLGQRSYGYTF. The CDR3 DNA reads as TGTGCCAGCAGCTTGGGACAGAGAAGCTATGGCTACACCTTC.

This chain joins TRBV18 and TRBJ1-1; D is undetermined. V was clipped by 2 bases and J by 1 base, with 8 bases between them. This CDR3 region has 14 residues. The V gene's germline CDR1 is KGHSH and CDR2 LQKENI. As DNA, the CDR3 is TGTGCCAGCTCACCAGCAGGATCGAACACTGAAGCTTTCTTT. Protein product: CASSPAGSNTEAFF.

The chain carries TRBV11-2 and TRBJ2-3; 12 bases are shared with TRBD2. The CDR3 spans 18 residues. Germline V gives CDR1 SGHAT, CDR2 FQNNGV. V shed 5 bases and J 0 bases; nucleotides not matched to a gene: 9. The CDR3 region is CASSQGLAGIASTDTQYF. The CDR3 coding sequence is TGTGCCAGCAGCCAAGGACTAGCGGGGATAGCTAGCACAGATACGCAGTATTTT. The entire variable domain, with the rest obtained from reference TRBV11-2 and TRBJ2-3, is as follows: EAGVAQSPRYKIIEKRQSVAFWCNPISGHATLYWYQQILGQGPKLLIQFQNNGVVDDSQLPKDRFSAERLKGVDSTLKIQPAKLEDSAVYLCASSQGLAGIASTDTQYFGPGTRLTVL.

This clone has just a few counts. CDR3 region: CASSLGSSGTNTGELFF. CDR3 bases: TGTGCCAGCAGCTTAGGTTCGTCGGGGACGAACACCGGGGAGCTGTTTTTT. This rearrangement joins TRBV7-9 to TRBJ2-2; a possible D gene is TRBD2 (5 bases). Germline V gene data show CDR1 as SEHNR and CDR2 as FQNEAQ (reference sequence). Between the trimmed V and J ends, which lost 1 base and 0 bases, there was a span of 12 bases. The CDR3 has 17 amino acids. Full variable domain (remainder filled in from reference TRBV7-9 and TRBJ2-2): DTGVSQNPRHKITKRGQNVTFRCDPISEHNRLYWYRQTLGQGPEFLTYFQNEAQLEKSRLLSDRFSAERPKGSFSTLEIQRTEQGDSAMYLCASSLGSSGTNTGELFFGEGSRLTVL.

V gene TRBV5-1 combines with J gene TRBJ2-3; D call uncertain. Germline CDR1 is SGHRS and CDR2 is YFSETQ. There are 14 residues in the CDR3. With 1 base removed from V and 3 bases from J, the gap between germline ends came to 9 bases. This CDR3 reads CASSLSLGTDTQYF. DNA of the CDR3: TGCGCCAGCAGCTTGTCGCTCGGGACAGATACGCAGTATTTT. The full variable domain, rest sourced from reference TRBV5-1 and TRBJ2-3, is KAGVTQTPRYLIKTRGQQVTLSCSPISGHRSVSWYQQTPGQGLQFLFEYFSETQRNKGNFPGRFSGRQFSNSRSEMNVSTLELGDSALYLCASSLSLGTDTQYFGPGTRLTVL.

This clone was observed once. The rearrangement joins TRBV7-9 to TRBJ1-1; D perhaps matches TRBD1 (6 bases). The V end was cut by 1 base, the J end by 1 base, with 10 bases between. Germline V gene lookup returns CDR1 SEHNR and CDR2 FQNEAQ (reference sequence). The CDR3 is made up of 15 amino acids. The CDR3 nucleotides are TGTGCCAGCAGCTTAGGATTGGACAGGAACACTGAAGCTTTCTTT. Amino acids: CASSLGLDRNTEAFF.

The chain carries TRBV3-1 (or the pseudogene TRBV3-2) and TRBJ2-5; D may be TRBD1 (6 bases). The V end was cut by 4 bases, the J end by 2 bases, with 20 bases between. This CDR3 is built from 17 residues. Per germline, CDR1 LGHDT and CDR2 YNNKEL (reference sequence). In nucleotides, the CDR3 is TGTGCCAGCAGCCCCCCGCCGAATCAGGGGCGTCAAGAGACCCAGTACTTC. Translated: CASSPPPNQGRQETQYF.

The V gene is TRBV18, the J gene TRBJ1-1, with D possibly being TRBD1 (5 bases). V gave up 0 bases and J gave up 5 bases, with 13 bases separating them. The CDR3 runs 15 residues. CDR1 and CDR2 from the germline V gene are KGHSH and LQKENI. The CDR3 DNA sequence: TGTGCCAGCTCACCACCGCGGGGGGTGGGAACTGAAGCTTTCTTT. This gives the protein CASSPPRGVGTEAFF.